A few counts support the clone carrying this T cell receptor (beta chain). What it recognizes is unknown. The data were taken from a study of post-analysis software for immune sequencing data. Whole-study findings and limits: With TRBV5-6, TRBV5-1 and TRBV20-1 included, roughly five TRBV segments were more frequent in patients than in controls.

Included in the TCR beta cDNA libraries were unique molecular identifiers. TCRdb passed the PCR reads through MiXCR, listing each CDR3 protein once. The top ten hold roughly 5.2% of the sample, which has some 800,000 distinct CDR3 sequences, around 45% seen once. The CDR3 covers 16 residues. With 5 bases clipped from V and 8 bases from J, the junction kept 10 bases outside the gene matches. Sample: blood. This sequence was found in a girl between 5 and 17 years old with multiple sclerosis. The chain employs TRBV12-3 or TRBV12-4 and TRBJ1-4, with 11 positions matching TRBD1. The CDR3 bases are TGTGCCAGCAGTCCTCGGGGACAGGGGGTGAGAGAAAAACTGTTTTTT. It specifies CASSPRGQGVREKLFF.